This T cell receptor beta chain is from a study of T-cell memory formation after mild COVID-19. The study, taken as a whole, reports: The pre-infection memory compartment contained some responding clones, suggesting cross-reactive memory joined.

As regards this clonotype: Its antigen is still unknown.

After 5'RACE with constant-segment primers, TCR alpha and TCR beta cDNA libraries carrying sample barcodes and UMIs were obtained. TCRdb recomputed calls from the 5' RACE reads with MiXCR, one row per CDR3 protein. The data contain approximately 560,000 distinct CDR3 sequences, 15% to 20% of them singletons. The CDR3 runs 13 residues. Germline V gene lookup returns CDR1 SEHNR and CDR2 FQNEAQ (reference sequence). Trimming cost V 3 bases and J 4 bases, with 6 bases left between them. The genes are TRBV7-9 and TRBJ1-4, with D uncertain. The origin of this receptor is an adult woman who had mild COVID-19 (a few samples of this study predate the infection). Cell type and time point are not known. Sequencing was carried out using PBMCs or a T cell subset sorted from them (not recorded which). The CDR3 protein is CASSLPSNEKLFF. The CDR3 DNA reads as TGTGCCAGCAGCTTGCCGAGTAATGAAAAACTGTTTTTT. Full variable domain (missing parts from reference TRBV7-9 and TRBJ1-4): DTGVSQNPRHKITKRGQNVTFRCDPISEHNRLYWYRQTLGQGPEFLTYFQNEAQLEKSRLLSDRFSAERPKGSFSTLEIQRTEQGDSAMYLCASSLPSNEKLFFGSGTQLSVL.